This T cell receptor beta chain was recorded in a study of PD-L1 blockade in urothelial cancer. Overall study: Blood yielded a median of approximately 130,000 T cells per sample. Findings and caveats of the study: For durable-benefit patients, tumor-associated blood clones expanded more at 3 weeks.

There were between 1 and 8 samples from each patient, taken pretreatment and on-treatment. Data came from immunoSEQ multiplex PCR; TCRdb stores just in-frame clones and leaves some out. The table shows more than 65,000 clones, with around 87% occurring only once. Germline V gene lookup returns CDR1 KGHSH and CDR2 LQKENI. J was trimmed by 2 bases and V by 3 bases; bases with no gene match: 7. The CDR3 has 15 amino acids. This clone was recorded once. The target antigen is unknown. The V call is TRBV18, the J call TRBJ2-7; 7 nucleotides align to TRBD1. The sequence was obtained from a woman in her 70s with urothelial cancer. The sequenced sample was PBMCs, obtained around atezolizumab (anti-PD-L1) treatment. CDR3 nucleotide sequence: TGTGCCAGCTCACCCTTCCGGGACAGTACCTACGAGCAGTACTTC. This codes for CASSPFRDSTYEQYF.